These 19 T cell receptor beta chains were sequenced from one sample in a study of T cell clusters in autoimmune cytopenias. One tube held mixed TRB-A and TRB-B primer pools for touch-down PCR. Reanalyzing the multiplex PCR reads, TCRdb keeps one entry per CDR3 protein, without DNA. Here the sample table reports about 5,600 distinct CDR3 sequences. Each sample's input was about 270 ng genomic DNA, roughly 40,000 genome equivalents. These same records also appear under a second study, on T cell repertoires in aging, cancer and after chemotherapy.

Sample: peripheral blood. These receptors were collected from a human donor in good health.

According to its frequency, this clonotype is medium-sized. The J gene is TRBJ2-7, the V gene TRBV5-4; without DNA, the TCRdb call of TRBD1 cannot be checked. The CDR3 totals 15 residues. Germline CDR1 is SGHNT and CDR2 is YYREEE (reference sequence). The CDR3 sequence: CASSTGTGLRYEQYF.

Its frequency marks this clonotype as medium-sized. The CDR3 loop reads CASSFSGAGETQYF. This chain links TRBV12-3 or TRBV12-4 with TRBJ2-5; the D call of TRBD1 rests on TCRdb alone, since no DNA is present to check it. This CDR3 comprises 14 residues.

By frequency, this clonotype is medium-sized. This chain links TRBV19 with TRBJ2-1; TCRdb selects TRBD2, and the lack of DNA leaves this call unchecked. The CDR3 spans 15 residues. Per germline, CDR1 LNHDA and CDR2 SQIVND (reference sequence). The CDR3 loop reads CATKGNGGAYNEQFF.

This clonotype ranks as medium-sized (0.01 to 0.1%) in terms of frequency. The CDR3 sequence: CASSLRQGNSPLHF. The V call is TRBV27, the J call TRBJ1-6; as DNA is missing, the TRBD1 call by TCRdb cannot be tested. Germline assignment: CDR1 MNHEY and CDR2 SMNVEV (reference sequence). The CDR3 sequence is 14 residues long.

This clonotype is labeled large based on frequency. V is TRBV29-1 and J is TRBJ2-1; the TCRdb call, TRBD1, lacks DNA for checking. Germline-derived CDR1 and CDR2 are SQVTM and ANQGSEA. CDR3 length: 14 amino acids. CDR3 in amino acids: CSVVAGNPSGQQFF.

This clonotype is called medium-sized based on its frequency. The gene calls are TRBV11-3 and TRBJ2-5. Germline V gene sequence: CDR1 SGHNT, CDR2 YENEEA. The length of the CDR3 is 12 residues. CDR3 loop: CASSLEEETQYF.

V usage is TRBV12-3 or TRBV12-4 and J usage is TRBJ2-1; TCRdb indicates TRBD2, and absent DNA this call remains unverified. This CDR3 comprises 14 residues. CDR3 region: CASVVDSEYNEQFF.

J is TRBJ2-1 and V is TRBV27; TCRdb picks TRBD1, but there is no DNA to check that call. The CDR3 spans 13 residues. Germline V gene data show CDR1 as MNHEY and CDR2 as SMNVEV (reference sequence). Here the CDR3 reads CASSPGPYNEQFF.

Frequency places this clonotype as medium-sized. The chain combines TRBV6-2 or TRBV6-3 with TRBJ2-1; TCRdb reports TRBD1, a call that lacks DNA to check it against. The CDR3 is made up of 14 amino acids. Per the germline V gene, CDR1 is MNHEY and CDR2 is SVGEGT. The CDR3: CASSQLWGDGEQFF.

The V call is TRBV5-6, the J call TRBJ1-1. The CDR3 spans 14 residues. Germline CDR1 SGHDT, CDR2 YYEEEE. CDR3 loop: CASSPGGRDPEAFF.

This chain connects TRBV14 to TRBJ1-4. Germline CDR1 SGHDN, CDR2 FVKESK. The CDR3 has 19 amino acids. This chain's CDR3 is CASSHLQPGTIATNEKLFF.

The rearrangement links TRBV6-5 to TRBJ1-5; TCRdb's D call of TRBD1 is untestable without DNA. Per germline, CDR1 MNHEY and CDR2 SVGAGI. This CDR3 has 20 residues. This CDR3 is CATSTLRDPGVPLRNQPQHF.

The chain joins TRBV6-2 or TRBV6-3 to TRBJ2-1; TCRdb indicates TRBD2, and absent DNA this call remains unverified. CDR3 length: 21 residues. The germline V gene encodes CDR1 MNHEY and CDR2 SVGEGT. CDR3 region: CASRILNPGLAGLATYNEQFF.

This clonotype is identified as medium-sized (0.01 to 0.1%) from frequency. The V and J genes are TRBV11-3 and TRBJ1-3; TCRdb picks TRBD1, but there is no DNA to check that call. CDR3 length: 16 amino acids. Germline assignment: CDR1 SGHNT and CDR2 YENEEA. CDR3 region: CASRQDRANSGNTIYF.

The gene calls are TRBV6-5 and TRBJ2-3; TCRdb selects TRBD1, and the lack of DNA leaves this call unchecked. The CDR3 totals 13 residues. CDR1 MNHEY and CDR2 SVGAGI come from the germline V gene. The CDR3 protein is CAISGGNTDTQYF.

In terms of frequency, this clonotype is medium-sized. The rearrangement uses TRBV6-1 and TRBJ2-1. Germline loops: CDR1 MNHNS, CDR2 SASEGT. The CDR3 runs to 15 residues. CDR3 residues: CASSAYRSSYNEQFF.

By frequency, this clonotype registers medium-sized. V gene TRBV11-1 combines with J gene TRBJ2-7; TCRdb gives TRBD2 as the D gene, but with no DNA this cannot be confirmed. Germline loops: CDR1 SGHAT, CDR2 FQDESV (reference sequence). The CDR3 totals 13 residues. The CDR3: CASSLFGSQEQYF. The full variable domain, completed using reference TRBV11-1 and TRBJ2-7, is EAEVAQSPRYKITEKSQAVAFWCDPISGHATLYWYRQILGQGPELLVQFQDESVVDDSQLPKDRFSAERLKGVDSTLKIQPAELGDSAMYLCASSLFGSQEQYFGPGTRLTVT.

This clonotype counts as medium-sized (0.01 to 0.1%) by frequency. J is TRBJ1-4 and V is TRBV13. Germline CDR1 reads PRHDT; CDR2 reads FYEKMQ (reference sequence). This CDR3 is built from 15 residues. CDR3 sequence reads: CASSLRRGTNEKLFF.

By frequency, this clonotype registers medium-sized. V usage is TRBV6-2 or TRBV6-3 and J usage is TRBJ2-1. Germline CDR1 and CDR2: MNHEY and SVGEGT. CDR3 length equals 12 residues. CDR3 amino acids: CASSYFYNEQFF.